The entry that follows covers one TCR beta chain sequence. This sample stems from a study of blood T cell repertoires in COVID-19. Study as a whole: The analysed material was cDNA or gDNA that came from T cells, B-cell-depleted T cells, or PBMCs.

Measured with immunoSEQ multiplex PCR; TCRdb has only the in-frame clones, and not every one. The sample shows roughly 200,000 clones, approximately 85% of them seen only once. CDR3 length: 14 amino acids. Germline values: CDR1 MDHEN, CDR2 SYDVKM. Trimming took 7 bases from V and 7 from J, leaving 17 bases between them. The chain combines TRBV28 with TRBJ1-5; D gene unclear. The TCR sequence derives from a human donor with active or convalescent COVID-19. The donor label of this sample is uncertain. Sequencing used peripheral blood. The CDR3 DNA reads TGTGCCAGCACTACGTGGATGGTCGGGCAGCCCCAGCATTTT. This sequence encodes CASTTWMVGQPQHF.